Listed below are T cell receptor beta chains from one sample, sequenced in a study of T cells in Graves' hyperthyroidism and ophthalmopathy. MiXCR was run by TCRdb on the multiplex PCR reads, yielding one entry per CDR3 protein. The repertoire holds roughly 500,000 distinct CDR3 sequences, about 14% seen once, with around 5.4% in the top ten. The source material was blood. These receptors originate from a woman aged 25 to 39 with Graves' hyperthyroidism that later progressed to Graves' ophthalmopathy. The CDR3 runs from the conserved cysteine through the conserved F or W. The D gene is left open where the match is weak. The size field is filled for only some rows; it gives once, few, many or a size class.

J	D	size	V	CDR3	DNA
TRBJ2-1	.	.	TRBV11-3	CASSLDSSYNEQLF	TGTGCCAGCAGCTTAGACAGCTCCTACAATGAGCAGCTCTTC
TRBJ1-1	TRBD1	few	TRBV18	CASSPPSRQGTFEAFF	TGTGCCAGCTCACCACCGTCGAGACAGGGGACCTTTGAAGCTTTCTTT
TRBJ1-3	TRBD1	.	TRBV7-2	CASSLSRTGVGNTIYF	TGTGCCAGCAGCTTATCGCGGACAGGGGTTGGAAACACCATATATTTT
TRBJ2-3	.	many	TRBV20-1	CSANPEGSTDTQYF	TGCAGTGCTAACCCGGAGGGATCCACAGATACGCAGTATTTT
TRBJ1-5	TRBD1	many	TRBV19	CASSIYRGSNQPQHF	TGTGCCAGTAGTATCTACAGGGGCAGCAATCAGCCCCAGCATTTT
TRBJ1-2	TRBD1	many	TRBV28	CASSTVRTGANYGYTF	TGTGCCAGCAGTACCGTGAGGACAGGCGCCAACTATGGCTACACCTTC
TRBJ2-7	.	many	TRBV20-1	CSARDPNYPLAPSSYEQYF	TGCAGTGCTAGAGATCCCAACTACCCGCTAGCGCCTAGCTCCTACGAGCAGTACTTC
TRBJ1-6	.	many	TRBV6-1	CASSYEQGNSPLHF	TGTGCCAGCAGTTACGAACAGGGAAATTCACCCCTCCACTTT
TRBJ1-1	TRBD1	few	TRBV3-1	CASSHVTGGPRVTEAFF	TGTGCCAGCAGCCACGTAACAGGGGGCCCCAGGGTCACTGAAGCTTTCTTT
TRBJ1-1	.	.	TRBV10-3	CAITRSPDSTEAFF	TGTGCCATCACCCGTTCCCCAGATTCCACTGAAGCTTTCTTT
TRBJ1-1	.	few	TRBV4-1	CASRPGLTGLNTEAFF	TGCGCCAGCAGGCCCGGTTTAACAGGCTTAAACACTGAAGCTTTCTTT
TRBJ2-1	TRBD2	.	TRBV12-5	CASGPGLAGNEQFF	TGTGCTAGTGGTCCGGGACTAGCGGGTAATGAGCAGTTCTTC
TRBJ1-1	.	many	TRBV6-5	CASSYWDLKDEAFF	TGTGCCAGCAGTTACTGGGACCTCAAGGATGAAGCTTTCTTT
TRBJ2-5	.	many	TRBV15	CATSRNSPETQYF	TGTGCCACCAGCAGAAATAGTCCAGAGACCCAGTACTTC
TRBJ2-1	TRBD2	.	TRBV28	CASSPGTSGASSYNEQFF	TGTGCCAGCAGTCCCGGGACTAGCGGGGCGAGCTCCTACAATGAGCAGTTCTTC
TRBJ1-2	.	many	TRBV9	CASSVAVGSNGYTF	TGTGCCAGCAGCGTAGCTGTGGGTTCGAATGGCTACACCTTC
TRBJ1-4	TRBD1	many	TRBV20-1	CSAPDRGVNEKLFF	TGCAGTGCGCCCGACAGGGGAGTAAATGAAAAACTGTTTTTT
TRBJ2-3	.	many	TRBV24-1	CATSFPGGVPDTQYF	TGTGCCACCAGTTTCCCAGGAGGGGTACCAGATACGCAGTATTTT
TRBJ2-1	TRBD1	few	TRBV14	CASSQDTADRDSNEQFF	TGTGCCAGCAGCCAAGACACCGCGGACAGGGATTCAAATGAGCAGTTCTTC
TRBJ2-1	.	many	TRBV24-1	CATSNPGYNEQFF	TGTGCCACCAGTAATCCTGGGTACAATGAGCAGTTCTTC
TRBJ1-2	.	many	TRBV6-2/TRBV6-3	CASRQGEGGYTF	TGTGCCAGCAGACAGGGAGAAGGCGGCTACACCTTC
TRBJ2-1	.	many	TRBV7-2	CASSLETTISYNEQFF	TGTGCCAGCAGCTTAGAGACTACCATCTCCTACAATGAGCAGTTCTTC
TRBJ1-2	TRBD1	.	TRBV15	CATSMNRDRGFNGYTF	TGTGCCACCAGCATGAACCGGGACAGGGGTTTCAATGGCTACACCTTC
TRBJ2-2	.	many	TRBV12-5	CASGFEGTGELFF	TGTGCTAGTGGTTTCGAGGGAACCGGGGAGCTGTTTTTT
TRBJ2-1	TRBD2	many	TRBV7-2	CASSLGFVGGPNNEQFF	TGTGCCAGCAGCTTAGGGTTCGTGGGAGGGCCCAACAATGAGCAGTTCTTC
TRBJ2-7	TRBD1	many	TRBV27	CASRFTGQGAHEQYF	TGTGCCAGCAGATTTACAGGACAGGGTGCCCACGAGCAGTACTTC
TRBJ2-1	.	many	TRBV28	CASISGTDNNEQFF	TGTGCCAGCATCTCCGGGACTGACAACAATGAGCAGTTCTTC
TRBJ2-1	TRBD2	few	TRBV7-9	CASSPTSGGSYNEQFF	TGTGCCAGCAGCCCCACTAGCGGAGGTTCCTACAATGAGCAGTTCTTC
TRBJ2-5	.	many	TRBV20-1	CSASDSLQETQYF	TGCAGTGCTTCCGACAGTCTACAAGAGACCCAGTACTTC
TRBJ1-1	.	few	TRBV5-1	CASSSDSEEGEFF	TGCGCCAGCAGCTCTGACTCGGAGGAGGGAGAATTCTTT
TRBJ2-1	TRBD2	many	TRBV12-3/TRBV12-4	CASSLSGGAYNEQFF	TGTGCCAGCAGTTTATCGGGGGGAGCCTACAATGAGCAGTTCTTC
TRBJ2-3	TRBD2	many	TRBV12-3/TRBV12-4	CASSLTAGVTDTQYF	TGTGCCAGCAGTTTGACAGCGGGGGTCACAGATACGCAGTATTTT
TRBJ2-2	TRBD1	.	TRBV4-2	CASSQDSDLTGTGGDGELFF	TGTGCCAGCAGCCAAGATTCCGATCTGACCGGGACAGGGGGCGACGGGGAGCTGTTTTTT
TRBJ2-7	TRBD2	many	TRBV11-2	CASSWGDGRRVAGGAYEQYF	TGTGCCAGCAGCTGGGGGGACGGTAGAAGGGTAGCGGGAGGGGCCTACGAGCAGTACTTC
TRBJ2-5	.	many	TRBV28	CASSLAQSETQYF	TGTGCCAGCAGTTTAGCTCAGAGCGAGACCCAGTACTTC
TRBJ1-1	.	.	TRBV20-1	CSARGGVTLNTEAFF	TGCAGTGCTAGAGGCGGGGTGACCTTGAACACTGAAGCTTTCTTT
TRBJ2-7	.	many	TRBV14	CASTQAGSYEQYF	TGTGCCAGCACCCAAGCGGGTTCCTACGAGCAGTACTTC